A single sample is the source of the 3 T cell receptor beta chains below, sequenced in a study of read filtering for tumor transcriptome and immune sequencing. From roughly 400 ng of RNA, a library with molecular barcoded alpha/delta and beta/gamma adaptors was made. TCRdb processed the reads anew with MiXCR; each CDR3 protein has one entry. The sample yields about 38,000 distinct CDR3 sequences, approximately 15% seen once. The sequenced material came from a population of CD138-negative cells sorted from bone marrow. These receptor sequences come from a donor aged 40 or older with multiple myeloma.

This clonotype appeared many times. The genes are TRBV24-1 and TRBJ2-5; tentatively, D is TRBD1 (5 bases). The V gene's germline CDR1 is KGHDR and CDR2 SFDVKD. V lost 10 bases and J 0 bases, leaving 11 bases between the germline ends. The CDR3 consists of 13 residues. The CDR3: CATRQTNQETQYF. CDR3 nucleotide sequence: TGTGCCACGAGACAGACGAACCAAGAGACCCAGTACTTC.

Only a few counts were recorded for this clonotype. One base away lies a much larger clone, so this may be a sequencing read error. The CDR3 region is CAGLAGLSTEQFF. The CDR3 region has the DNA TGTGCCGGTCTAGCGGGGCTATCCACTGAGCAGTTCTTC. The chain uses TRBV18 and TRBJ2-1, with 9 nucleotides matching TRBD2. From germline, CDR1 is KGHSH and CDR2 LQKENI. This CDR3 is built from 13 residues. The V and J ends lost 11 bases and 9 bases, in that order; junction bases with no gene match: 11.

This clonotype occurred many times. The CDR3 DNA reads TGTGCCAGCAGCGGGGACAGGCCCAGCCTCACAGATACGCAGTATTTT. It codes for CASSGDRPSLTDTQYF. This chain connects TRBV11-2 to TRBJ2-3; TRBD1 matches at 8 bases. V dropped 5 bases and J dropped 2; count of bases not matched to a gene: 9. The CDR3 totals 16 residues. Germline values: CDR1 SGHAT, CDR2 FQNNGV.